A selection of T cell receptor beta chains follows, all from one sample in a study of OX40 agonist ivuxolimab in advanced cancers. Data came from immunoSEQ multiplex PCR; TCRdb stores just in-frame clones and leaves some out. Found here are fewer than 140,000 clones, 90% of them singletons; the top ten hold more than 0.4%. Sequencing was performed on CD4+ or CD8+ T cells sorted from blood, taken in a trial of the OX40 agonist ivuxolimab. The receptors originated from an adult with an advanced solid tumor such as melanoma, head and neck, liver or kidney cancer. Both conserved end residues are part of each CDR3. The D gene is left open where the match is weak. The listing skips clone size in some rows; elsewhere it reads once, few, many or a size class.

d_call,j_call,clone_size,v_call,cdr3_nt,cdr3_aa
NA,TRBJ2-3,NA,TRBV7-9,TGTGCCAGCAGCTTAGCTACAGGGAGCACAGATACGCAGTATTTT,CASSLATGSTDTQYF
NA,TRBJ2-2,NA,TRBV6-6,TGTGCCAGCAGTCCCCGAACGGCGAACACCGGGGAGCTGTTTTTT,CASSPRTANTGELFF
NA,TRBJ2-6,NA,TRBV5-4,TGTGCCAGCAGCCAAGATCGGGAAGGCCGCTCTGGGGCCAACGTCCTGACTTTC,CASSQDREGRSGANVLTF
TRBD1,TRBJ2-5,NA,TRBV5-5,TGTGCCAGCAGCGTCAGGGGGCGCTGGGAGGAGACCCAGTACTTC,CASSVRGRWEETQYF
NA,TRBJ1-5,NA,TRBV7-2,TGTGCCAGCAGCTCTCAGGGGAGGACCAATCAGCCCCAGCATTTT,CASSSQGRTNQPQHF
NA,TRBJ1-2,NA,TRBV6-5,TGTGCCAGCAGTTCCCCCTCCAGGATTAACTATGGCTACACCTTC,CASSSPSRINYGYTF
NA,TRBJ1-3,NA,TRBV5-4,TGTGCCAGCAGCTTCCTCGGGGGCGATGGAAACACCATATATTTT,CASSFLGGDGNTIYF
NA,TRBJ2-3,NA,TRBV5-1,TGCGCCAGCAGCTTGACAGGAATTAGCACAGATACGCAGTATTTT,CASSLTGISTDTQYF
NA,TRBJ2-7,NA,TRBV7-8,TGTGCCAGCAGCTTAGTGGAAGCGGAGCAGTACTTC,CASSLVEAEQYF
NA,TRBJ1-4,NA,TRBV19,TGTGCCAGTAGTCCTATCCAGCCAACTAATGAAAAACTGTTTTTT,CASSPIQPTNEKLFF
TRBD2,TRBJ2-1,NA,TRBV5-1,TGCGCCAGCAGCTTTAGCGGGGGGGCCTACAATGAGCAGTTCTTC,CASSFSGGAYNEQFF
TRBD1,TRBJ1-2,NA,TRBV30,TGTGCCGCGTCAGGGGGGGATGGCTACACCTTC,CAASGGDGYTF
NA,TRBJ2-7,once,TRBV28,TGTGCCAGCAGACCTAGGGTGGGTGGGAGGTCCTACGAGCAGTACTTC,CASRPRVGGRSYEQYF
NA,TRBJ1-2,NA,TRBV4-3,TGCGCCAGCAGCCAAAGCGGTCGGGACTGGGGCTATGGCTACACCTTC,CASSQSGRDWGYGYTF
NA,TRBJ2-7,NA,TRBV6-5,TGTGCCAGCAGTTACTCTCGCCACGAGCAGTACTTC,CASSYSRHEQYF
TRBD1,TRBJ1-2,NA,TRBV5-8,TGTGCCAGCAGCCGGACAGGGATCAACTATGGCTACACCTTC,CASSRTGINYGYTF
TRBD1,TRBJ1-3,NA,TRBV5-6,TGTGCCAGCAGCCCCCGGGACAGGGGGGGAAACACCATATATTTT,CASSPRDRGGNTIYF
TRBD1,TRBJ1-6,NA,TRBV19,TGTGCCAGTAGTCTCTACTCCGGGACAGGGAATTCACCCCTCCACTTT,CASSLYSGTGNSPLHF
NA,TRBJ1-2,NA,TRBV19,TGTGCCAGTAGTACTAGGGGGGTCAAGTATGGCTACACCTTC,CASSTRGVKYGYTF
NA,TRBJ1-1,NA,TRBV7-9,TGTGCCAGCAGCCTGGACACTGAAGCTTTCTTT,CASSLDTEAFF
TRBD1,TRBJ2-1,NA,TRBV5-6,TGTGCCAGCAGTCACCTCCGGGACAGGGGGTACAATGAGCAGTTCTTC,CASSHLRDRGYNEQFF
NA,TRBJ2-7,NA,TRBV21-1,TGTGCCAGCAGCAAAATCGGGAGGGCAGGGAGTCCCTACTACGAGCAGTACTTC,CASSKIGRAGSPYYEQYF
NA,TRBJ2-7,NA,TRBV19,TGTGCCAGTAGTAACGTAGCTAACTACGAGCAGTACTTC,CASSNVANYEQYF
TRBD1,TRBJ1-3,NA,TRBV9,TGTGCCAGCAGCGTAGGTTGGCAGGGGGGTCAAAACACCATATATTTT,CASSVGWQGGQNTIYF
NA,TRBJ2-1,NA,TRBV7-8,TGTGCCAGCAGCCGGACCATCAATGAGCAGTTCTTC,CASSRTINEQFF